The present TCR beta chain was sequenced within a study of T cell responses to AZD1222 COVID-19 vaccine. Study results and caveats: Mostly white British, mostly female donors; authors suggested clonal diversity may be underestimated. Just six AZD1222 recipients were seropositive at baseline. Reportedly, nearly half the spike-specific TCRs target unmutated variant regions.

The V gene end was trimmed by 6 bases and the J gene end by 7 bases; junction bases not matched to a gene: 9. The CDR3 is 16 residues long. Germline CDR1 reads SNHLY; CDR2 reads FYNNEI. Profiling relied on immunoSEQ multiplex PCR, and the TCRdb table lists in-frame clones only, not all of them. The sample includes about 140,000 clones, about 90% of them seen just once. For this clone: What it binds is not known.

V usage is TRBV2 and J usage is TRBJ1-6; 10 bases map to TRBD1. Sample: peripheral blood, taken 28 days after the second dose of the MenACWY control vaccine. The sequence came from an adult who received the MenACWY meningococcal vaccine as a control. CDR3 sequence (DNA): TGTGCCAGCAGCGACAGGGGGCCCCCAGAGAATTCACCCCTCCACTTT. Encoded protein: CASSDRGPPENSPLHF.